This TCR beta chain came from a study of T-cell memory formation after mild COVID-19. CDR3 length: 13 amino acids. V dropped 6 bases and J dropped 5 bases, with 14 bases sitting between them. Germline V gene data show CDR1 as SQVTM and CDR2 as ANQGSEA. There are a few counts of this clonotype. TCRdb reprocessed the 5' RACE reads via MiXCR and lists one record per CDR3 protein. Found here are about half a million distinct CDR3 sequences, roughly 20% of them singletons; the top ten hold around 12%. The material sequenced was PBMCs or a T cell subset sorted from them (not recorded which). This TCR came from an adult woman who had mild COVID-19 (a few samples of this study predate the infection). Cell type and time point are not known. The chain has TRBV29-1 and TRBJ2-1; D unclear. The CDR3 DNA sequence: TGCAGCGTAGCACGGACGGTAAACAATGAGCAGTTCTTC. Translating it yields CSVARTVNNEQFF.